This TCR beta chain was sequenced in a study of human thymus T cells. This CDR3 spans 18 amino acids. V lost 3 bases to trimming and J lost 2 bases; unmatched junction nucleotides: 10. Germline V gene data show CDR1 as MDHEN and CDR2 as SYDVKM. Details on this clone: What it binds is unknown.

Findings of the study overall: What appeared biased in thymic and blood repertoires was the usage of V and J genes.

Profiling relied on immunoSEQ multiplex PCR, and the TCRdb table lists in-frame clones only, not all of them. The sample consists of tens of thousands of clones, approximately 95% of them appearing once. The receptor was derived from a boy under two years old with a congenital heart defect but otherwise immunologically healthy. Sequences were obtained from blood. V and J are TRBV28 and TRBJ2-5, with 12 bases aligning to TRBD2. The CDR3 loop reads CASSFLAGGPSRQETQYF. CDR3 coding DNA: TGTGCCAGCAGTTTCCTAGCGGGAGGGCCCTCAAGACAAGAGACCCAGTACTTC. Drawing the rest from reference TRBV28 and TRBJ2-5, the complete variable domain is DVKVTQSSRYLVKRTGEKVFLECVQDMDHENMFWYRQDPGLGLRLIYFSYDVKMKEKGDIPEGYSVSREKKERFSLILESASTNQTSMYLCASSFLAGGPSRQETQYFGPGTRLLVL.